Presented here are 17 T cell receptor beta chains from one specimen sequenced in a study of B cell selection in AIRE deficiency. Regulatory T cells were sorted as CD4+CD25hiCD127low/negative cells. The method was immunoSEQ multiplex PCR; TCRdb's version includes in-frame clones alone and lacks a portion of them. The sample carries about 14,000 clones, about 93% recorded once. The sample taken for sequencing was Tregs sorted from PBMCs. Receptors originate from a human donor with AIRE deficiency.

V and J are TRBV13 and TRBJ2-5; the D is unclear. The V gene's germline CDR1 is PRHDT and CDR2 FYEKMQ (reference sequence). Trimming shortened V by 5 bases and J by 4 bases, and 5 bases separated the two germline ends. CDR3 length: 11 residues. The CDR3 DNA sequence: TGTGCCAGCAGCATTCGAGAGACCCAGTACTTC. It encodes CASSIRETQYF.

The chain joins TRBV19 to TRBJ1-4; no definite D call. Trimming removed 1 base from V and 0 bases from J, with 9 bases in between. The V gene's germline CDR1 is LNHDA and CDR2 SQIVND (reference sequence). The length of the CDR3 is 16 residues. The CDR3 nucleotides are TGTGCCAGTAGTATAGCAGAAACTACAACTAATGAAAAACTGTTTTTT. Its translation: CASSIAETTTNEKLFF.

J is TRBJ1-5 and V is TRBV28; possible D gene TRBD1, 6 bases. Germline V gene sequence: CDR1 MDHEN, CDR2 SYDVKM. V was clipped by 10 bases and J by 5 bases, with 21 bases between them. CDR3 length: 15 amino acids. The CDR3 nucleotides read TGTGCCACCGAGAACCCAACAGGGATTGATCAGCCCCAGCATTTT. Translation: CATENPTGIDQPQHF.

V gene TRBV5-1 combines with J gene TRBJ1-3; 9 bases line up with TRBD1. The germline V gene encodes CDR1 SGHRS and CDR2 YFSETQ. V lost 5 bases to trimming and J lost 6 bases; unmatched junction nucleotides: 6. CDR3 length: 14 amino acids. The CDR3 loop reads CASRSRTGENTIYF. The CDR3 coding sequence is TGCGCCAGCAGATCAAGGACAGGGGAAAACACCATATATTTT.

The chain joins TRBV11-2 to TRBJ2-5; tentatively, D is TRBD1 or TRBD2 (5 bases each). Judging by the DNA end, TRBJ2-7 fits better; the J call may be wrong. The CDR3 runs to 15 residues. Germline V gene data show CDR1 as SGHAT and CDR2 as FQNNGV. The CDR3 loop reads CASSLWDVGSYEQYF. The DNA of the CDR3 is TGTGCCAGCAGCTTATGGGACGTAGGGTCCTACGAGCAGTACTTC.

The chain combines TRBV27 with TRBJ1-6, with D uncertain. This CDR3 has 13 amino acids. The V and J ends lost 2 bases and 16 bases respectively, with 15 bases between them. The germline gives CDR1 MNHEY, CDR2 SMNVEV (reference sequence). CDR3 protein: CASSLVYSSALHF. CDR3 DNA sequence: TGTGCCAGCAGTTTAGTTTACAGTTCAGCTCTCCACTTT.

J is TRBJ2-3 and V is TRBV27; 13 nucleotides line up with TRBD2. The V gene's germline CDR1 is MNHEY and CDR2 SMNVEV (reference sequence). V lost 5 bases and J lost 3; bases outside the gene matches: 8. CDR3 size: 17 residues. CDR3 sequence (DNA): TGTGCCAGCAGTGTACAAACACTAGCGGGAGGGACAGATACGCAGTATTTT. Translating it yields CASSVQTLAGGTDTQYF.

The chain links TRBV19 to TRBJ2-7, with 7 bases lining up with TRBD2. This CDR3 has 13 residues. From germline, CDR1 is LNHDA and CDR2 SQIVND (reference sequence). Trimming took 6 bases from V and 7 from J; bases not matched to a gene: 9. The CDR3 reads CASRVAGSLEQYF. The CDR3 region has the DNA TGTGCCAGTAGGGTAGCGGGCTCTCTTGAGCAGTACTTC.

Regarding this clone: A read error may account for a junction end that differs from germline. The chain uses TRBV5-1 and TRBJ1-1, with D maybe TRBD1 (5 bases). Germline CDR1 and CDR2: SGHRS and YFSETQ. This CDR3 contains 13 residues. CDR3 sequence reads: CASNTGPNSEAFF. CDR3 DNA: TGCGCCAGCAACACAGGACCGAACAGTGAAGCTTTCTTT.

This clone was counted a single time. The J gene is TRBJ2-5, the V gene TRBV4-3; D may be TRBD1 (6 bases). Germline V gene data show CDR1 as LGHNA and CDR2 as YSLEER. V was clipped by 0 bases and J by 4 bases, with 15 bases between them. This CDR3 is built from 16 residues. The CDR3 sequence is CASSQEVSRGGETQYF. CDR3 in DNA: TGCGCCAGCAGCCAAGAGGTATCCAGGGGTGGAGAGACCCAGTACTTC.

In its sample, this clone was seen once. The chain is built from TRBV5-5 and TRBJ2-4; D possibly corresponds to TRBD2 (6 bases). V shed 4 bases and J shed 6 bases, with 14 bases lying between them. The CDR3 totals 14 residues. Germline CDR1 is SGHKS and CDR2 is YYEKEE (reference sequence). The CDR3 loop is CASSRGGGVNIQYF. CDR3 nucleotides: TGTGCCAGCAGCCGGGGTGGCGGGGTAAACATTCAGTACTTC.

The CDR3 protein is CASSSLGSPNSNEQFF. CDR3 nucleotide sequence: TGCGCCAGCAGCTCCCTCGGGTCGCCGAACTCGAATGAGCAGTTCTTC. The chain recombines TRBV5-1 with TRBJ2-1; D remains ambiguous. Trimming took off 3 bases at V and 7 bases at J, with 20 bases between the two ends. This CDR3 region has 16 residues. Germline lookup yields CDR1 SGHRS and CDR2 YFSETQ.

The chain has TRBV11-2 and TRBJ2-5; D is possibly TRBD1 or TRBD2 (5 bases each). The CDR3 is made up of 14 amino acids. V lost 5 bases, J lost 5 bases, and 15 bases lay in between. Per germline, CDR1 SGHAT and CDR2 FQNNGV. This CDR3 is CASSRRQGRETQYF. For the CDR3, the DNA is TGTGCCAGCAGCCGGAGGCAGGGTCGGGAGACCCAGTACTTC.

The chain uses TRBV5-8 and TRBJ2-7; 8 nucleotides align to TRBD1. V shed 2 bases, J shed 1 base, and the junction held 5 bases outside the gene matches. The CDR3 is 15 residues long. CDR1 is SGHTS, CDR2 YDEGEE, per germline. CDR3 sequence (DNA): TGTGCCAGCAGCTTTTCAGGGGGCTGGTCCTACGAGCAGTACTTC. Translating it yields CASSFSGGWSYEQYF.

J is TRBJ2-2 and V is TRBV6-6; 10 positions match TRBD1. With 7 bases clipped from V and 4 bases from J, the junction kept 3 bases outside the gene matches. CDR3 size: 14 residues. Germline V gives CDR1 MNHNY, CDR2 SVGAGI (reference sequence). The CDR3 protein is CASTGQGSTGELFF. The CDR3, as DNA: TGTGCCAGCACGGGACAGGGGAGCACCGGGGAGCTGTTTTTT.

The chain carries TRBV10-3 and TRBJ2-1, with 7 positions matching TRBD2. V shed 6 bases and J 7 bases; nucleotides not matched to a gene: 15. The CDR3 runs 16 residues. Germline lookup yields CDR1 ENHRY and CDR2 SYGVKD. The CDR3 protein is CAISGLRAGASNEQFF. The CDR3 nucleotides read TGTGCCATCAGCGGTCTTCGGGCGGGAGCTAGTAATGAGCAGTTCTTC.

The genes are TRBV29-1 and TRBJ2-3; 8 positions agree with TRBD2. This CDR3 is 13 amino acids long. In germline, CDR1 is SQVTM, CDR2 ANQGSEA. After removal of 2 bases from V and 7 bases from J, the junction contained 5 bases not matched to a gene. CDR3 DNA: TGCAGCGTTGAACGGGAGGGTTCAAATACGCAGTATTTT. Amino acid sequence: CSVEREGSNTQYF.